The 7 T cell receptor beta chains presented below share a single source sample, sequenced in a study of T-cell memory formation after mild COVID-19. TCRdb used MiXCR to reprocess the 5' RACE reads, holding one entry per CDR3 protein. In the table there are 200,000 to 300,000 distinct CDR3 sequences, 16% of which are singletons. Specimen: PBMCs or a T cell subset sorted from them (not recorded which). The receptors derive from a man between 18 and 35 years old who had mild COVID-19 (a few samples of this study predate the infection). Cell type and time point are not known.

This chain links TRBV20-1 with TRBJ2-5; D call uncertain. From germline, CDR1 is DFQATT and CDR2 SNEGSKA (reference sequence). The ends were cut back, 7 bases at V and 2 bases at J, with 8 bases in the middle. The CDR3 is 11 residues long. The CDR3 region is CSDRVQETQYF. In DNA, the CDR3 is TGCAGTGATCGGGTTCAAGAGACCCAGTACTTC.

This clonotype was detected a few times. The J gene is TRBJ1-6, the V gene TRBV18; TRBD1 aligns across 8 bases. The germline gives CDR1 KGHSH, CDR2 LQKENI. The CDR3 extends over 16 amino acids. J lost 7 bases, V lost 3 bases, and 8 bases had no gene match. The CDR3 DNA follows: TGTGCCAGCTCACCCTCAGGGGGCTTTCCGAATTCACCCCTCCACTTT. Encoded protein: CASSPSGGFPNSPLHF.

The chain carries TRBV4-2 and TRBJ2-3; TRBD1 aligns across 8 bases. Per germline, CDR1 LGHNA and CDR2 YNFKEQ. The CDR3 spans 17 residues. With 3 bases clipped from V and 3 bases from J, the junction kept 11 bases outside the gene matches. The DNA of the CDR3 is TGTGCCAGCAGCCAGGGATACCAACGGACAGGGACAGATACGCAGTATTTT. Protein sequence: CASSQGYQRTGTDTQYF.

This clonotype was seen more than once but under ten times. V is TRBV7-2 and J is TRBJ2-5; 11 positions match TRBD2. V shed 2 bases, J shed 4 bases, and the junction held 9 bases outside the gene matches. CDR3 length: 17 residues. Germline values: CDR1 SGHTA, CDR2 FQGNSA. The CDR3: CASSLSTVLAGGETQYF. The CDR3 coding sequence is TGTGCCAGCAGCTTAAGTACTGTGCTAGCGGGGGGAGAGACCCAGTACTTC.

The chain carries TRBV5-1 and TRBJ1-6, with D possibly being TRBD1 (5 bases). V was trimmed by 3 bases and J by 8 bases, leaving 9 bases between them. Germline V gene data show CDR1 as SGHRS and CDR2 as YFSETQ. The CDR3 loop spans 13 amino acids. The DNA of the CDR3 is TGCGCCAGCAGCTCAATCAGGGATTCACCCCTCCACTTT. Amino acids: CASSSIRDSPLHF.

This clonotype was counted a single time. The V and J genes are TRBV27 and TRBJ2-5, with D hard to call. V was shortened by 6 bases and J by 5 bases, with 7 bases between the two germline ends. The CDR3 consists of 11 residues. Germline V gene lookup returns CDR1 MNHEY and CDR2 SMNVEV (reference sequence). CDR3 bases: TGTGCCAGCAGGCACTGGGAGACCCAGTACTTC. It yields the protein CASRHWETQYF.

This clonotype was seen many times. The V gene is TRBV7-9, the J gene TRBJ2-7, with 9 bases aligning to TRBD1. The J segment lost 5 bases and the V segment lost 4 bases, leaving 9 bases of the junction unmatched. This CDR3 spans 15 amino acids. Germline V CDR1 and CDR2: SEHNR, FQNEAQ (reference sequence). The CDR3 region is CASSSPGTGSHEQYF. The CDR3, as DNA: TGTGCCAGCAGCTCCCCCGGGACAGGGTCCCACGAGCAGTACTTC.